Presented here are 23 T cell receptor beta chains from one specimen sequenced in a study of blood T cell repertoires in COVID-19. Assay used: immunoSEQ multiplex PCR; TCRdb lists only in-frame clones, some missing. Here the sample spans roughly 200,000 clones, roughly 77% being singletons. Sequenced: peripheral blood. These receptor sequences come from a middle-aged woman with COVID-19, enrolled during active disease.

This sequence joins TRBV2 and TRBJ2-2; TRBD2 agrees at 8 bases. Germline lookup yields CDR1 SNHLY and CDR2 FYNNEI. This CDR3 is 15 amino acids long. V dropped 0 bases and J dropped 6; count of bases not matched to a gene: 3. CDR3 loop: CASSEAPTSAGELFF. CDR3 nucleotide sequence: TGTGCCAGCAGTGAAGCTCCGACTAGCGCCGGGGAGCTGTTTTTT.

V usage is TRBV29-1 and J usage is TRBJ1-2; no clear D. Germline V CDR1 and CDR2: SQVTM, ANQGSEA. The length of the CDR3 is 12 residues. Between the trimmed V and J ends, which lost 6 bases and 5 bases, there was a span of 13 bases. The CDR3 nucleotides read TGCAGCGTCCAAAAGTTCAGTTATGGCTACACCTTC. It translates to CSVQKFSYGYTF.

V gene TRBV10-3 combines with J gene TRBJ2-7, with TRBD1 matching over 9 bases. The ends lost 4 bases at V and 4 bases at J; junction bases unmatched: 2. Germline V CDR1 and CDR2: ENHRY, SYGVKD. The CDR3 is 13 amino acids. CDR3 sequence reads: CAISVGTGYEQYF. The CDR3 DNA reads as TGTGCCATCAGTGTCGGGACAGGGTACGAGCAGTACTTC.

The chain links TRBV6-2 or TRBV6-3 to TRBJ1-1, with TRBD1 matching 8 bases. This CDR3 contains 14 residues. The germline V gene encodes CDR1 MNHEY and CDR2 SVGEGT. J gave up 4 bases and V 5 bases, and 6 bases lay outside the gene matches. CDR3 amino acids: CASSTTGGLTEAFF. The CDR3 DNA follows: TGTGCCAGCAGTACTACAGGGGGACTCACTGAAGCTTTCTTT.

This chain uses TRBV5-4 with TRBJ1-4, with D possibly being TRBD1 (6 bases). The germline V and J ends were trimmed by 0 bases and 0 bases, with 6 bases remaining between them. Germline assignment: CDR1 SGHNT and CDR2 YYREEE (reference sequence). There are 15 residues in the CDR3. CDR3 DNA: TGTGCCAGCAGCTTGGACAGGGCAACTAATGAAAAACTGTTTTTT. Amino acids: CASSLDRATNEKLFF.

The rearrangement links TRBV3-1 (or the pseudogene TRBV3-2) to TRBJ1-1; possibly TRBD1 for D (5 bases). Trimming shortened V by 0 bases and J by 6 bases, and 11 bases separated the two germline ends. This CDR3 is 14 amino acids long. Germline V gene sequence: CDR1 LGHDT, CDR2 YNNKEL (reference sequence). The CDR3 DNA sequence: TGTGCCAGCAGCCAAGATATTAGGGGCGCTGAAGCTTTCTTT. Translating gives CASSQDIRGAEAFF.

This clone has just a few counts. This rearrangement joins TRBV4-2 to TRBJ2-1, with 10 bases aligning to TRBD1. With V trimmed by 3 bases and J by 5 bases, 7 bases remained unmatched. Germline CDR1 and CDR2: LGHNA and YNFKEQ. The CDR3 has 16 amino acids. The CDR3 DNA reads as TGTGCCAGCAGCCAGGACCCGGGACAGGGGAACAATGAGCAGTTCTTC. As protein: CASSQDPGQGNNEQFF.

V and J are TRBV2 and TRBJ2-7, with 14 positions matching TRBD2. Unmatched junction bases numbered 6, after V lost 6 bases and J lost 5 bases. This CDR3 has 15 amino acids. CDR1 and CDR2 (germline): SNHLY, FYNNEI. The CDR3 DNA is TGTGCCAGCAGCCGACTAGCGGGAGGGCCCCACGAGCAGTACTTC. This codes for CASSRLAGGPHEQYF. The full variable domain, with the rest looked up from reference TRBV2 and TRBJ2-7, is EPEVTQTPSHQVTQMGQEVILRCVPISNHLYFYWYRQILGQKVEFLVSFYNNEISEKSEIFDDQFSVERPDGSNFTLKIRSTKLEDSAMYFCASSRLAGGPHEQYFGPGTRLTVT.

J is TRBJ2-2 and V is TRBV18, with a possible D match to TRBD1 (5 bases). V shed 6 bases and J shed 5 bases, with 16 bases lying between them. The CDR3 extends over 15 amino acids. The germline gives CDR1 KGHSH, CDR2 LQKENI. CDR3 DNA: TGTGCCAGCTCCTTCGGATGGGGCAGGACCGGGGAGCTGTTTTTT. It translates to CASSFGWGRTGELFF. The full variable domain, its missing parts supplied by reference TRBV18 and TRBJ2-2, is NAGVMQNPRHLVRRRGQEARLRCSPMKGHSHVYWYRQLPEEGLKFMVYLQKENIIDESGMPKERFSAEFPKEGPSILRIQQVVRGDSAAYFCASSFGWGRTGELFFGEGSRLTVL.

The table lists this clone with a count of one. V usage is TRBV5-4 and J usage is TRBJ1-2; TRBD1 matches at 11 bases. Germline assignment: CDR1 SGHNT and CDR2 YYREEE (reference sequence). The length of the CDR3 is 15 residues. The V segment lost 4 bases and the J segment 3 bases; nucleotides outside the gene matches: 5. DNA of the CDR3: TGTGCCAGCAGCGCGGACAGGGGGCAATACTATGGCTACACCTTC. Amino acids: CASSADRGQYYGYTF.

This clone came up a few times. The chain links TRBV5-1 to TRBJ2-7; tentative D call: TRBD2 (5 bases). The V gene lost 4 bases and the J gene lost 6 bases, with 26 bases spanning the gap. Germline-derived CDR1 and CDR2 are SGHRS and YFSETQ. This CDR3 comprises 17 residues. The CDR3 spells CASSEQPNSPGRGEQYF. In DNA, the CDR3 is TGCGCCAGCAGCGAACAACCAAACAGTCCGGGCCGGGGCGAGCAGTACTTC.

The chain is built from TRBV19 and TRBJ2-7; 7 nucleotides match TRBD1. The CDR3 spans 14 residues. The germline V gene encodes CDR1 LNHDA and CDR2 SQIVND (reference sequence). J lost 2 bases, V lost 8 bases, and 9 bases had no gene match. Here the CDR3 reads CASRRTGSTYEQYF. CDR3 coding DNA: TGTGCCAGTCGGAGGACAGGCTCTACCTACGAGCAGTACTTC.

The chain combines TRBV30 with TRBJ2-2; 7 bases fit TRBD2. This CDR3 spans 16 amino acids. V trimming: 6 bases; J trimming: 0 bases; junction bases outside the gene matches: 10. Germline loops: CDR1 GTSNPN, CDR2 SVGIG (reference sequence). CDR3 nucleotide sequence: TGTGCCTGTAAACCCCATAGCGGGTCGAACACCGGGGAGCTGTTTTTT. Translated, it gives CACKPHSGSNTGELFF.

This chain uses TRBV6-5 with TRBJ1-5; no clear D. The CDR3 runs to 15 residues. Germline CDR1 reads MNHEY; CDR2 reads SVGAGI. The V end lost 0 bases, the J end lost 7 bases, and 13 bases lay between the germline ends. CDR3 protein: CASSYSTAAGQPQHF. The CDR3 DNA reads TGTGCCAGCAGTTACTCGACTGCGGCCGGCCAGCCCCAGCATTTT.

The table lists this clone with a count of one. The gene calls are TRBV19 and TRBJ2-3, with 13 nucleotides matching TRBD2. J lost 1 base, V lost 7 bases, and 17 bases had no gene match. CDR3 length: 20 residues. CDR1 is LNHDA and CDR2 is SQIVND in the germline V gene (reference sequence). DNA of the CDR3: TGTGCCAGTACTTGGAGGGCCGGGACTAGCGGGGCCCTAGGCACAGATACGCAGTATTTT. This encodes CASTWRAGTSGALGTDTQYF.

On this clone itself: Other DNA sequences in the same sample also yield this CDR3. The chain employs TRBV6-2 or TRBV6-3 and TRBJ1-2; TRBD1 aligns across 8 bases. The CDR3 consists of 15 residues. The germline V gene has CDR1 MNHEY and CDR2 SVGEGT. The V segment lost 3 bases and the J segment 4 bases; nucleotides outside the gene matches: 7. As DNA, the CDR3 is TGTGCCAGCAGTTATACCCGGACAGGGTCCTATGGCTACACCTTC. Translating gives CASSYTRTGSYGYTF.

V is TRBV6-6 and J is TRBJ1-1, with 11 bases identical to TRBD1. Trimming removed 2 bases from V and 5 bases from J; junction bases left unmatched: 7. The germline CDR1 and CDR2 sequences are MNHNY and SVGAGI (reference sequence). The CDR3 extends over 16 amino acids. In DNA form, the CDR3 reads TGTGCCAGCAGTTACCCCACCGGGACAGGGGGAACTGAAGCTTTCTTT. Protein: CASSYPTGTGGTEAFF.

The genes are TRBV7-3 and TRBJ2-1, with 10 positions matching TRBD1. This CDR3 is 17 amino acids long. V lost 5 bases, J lost 2 bases, and 9 bases stayed unmatched. CDR1 SGHTA and CDR2 FQGTGA come from the germline V gene. CDR3 in DNA: TGTGCCAGCAGCCCCCGGGACAGGGGAGGAACCTACAATGAGCAGTTCTTC. The encoded protein is CASSPRDRGGTYNEQFF.

The chain carries TRBV14 and TRBJ1-2, with D possibly being TRBD1 (5 bases). V lost 1 base and J 0 bases, leaving 12 bases between the germline ends. The CDR3 loop spans 16 amino acids. CDR1 and CDR2 from the germline V gene are SGHDN and FVKESK. This CDR3 is CASSQATAPSNYGYTF. CDR3 bases: TGTGCCAGCAGCCAAGCGACAGCACCCTCTAACTATGGCTACACCTTC. Full variable domain (rest looked up from reference TRBV14 and TRBJ1-2): EAGVTQFPSHSVIEKGQTVTLRCDPISGHDNLYWYRRVMGKEIKFLLHFVKESKQDESGMPNNRFLAERTGGTYSTLKVQPAELEDSGVYFCASSQATAPSNYGYTFGSGTRLTVV.

The V gene is TRBV30, the J gene TRBJ1-1, with TRBD1 as a possible D gene (6 bases). This CDR3 is built from 14 residues. V was pared by 5 bases and J by 2 bases, with 15 bases between. CDR1 is GTSNPN, CDR2 SVGIG, per germline (reference sequence). CDR3 bases: TGTGCCTGGGGGGGCAACAGGGATAACACTGAAGCTTTCTTT. This codes for CAWGGNRDNTEAFF.

This clone was seen a single time. The chain employs TRBV10-3 and TRBJ2-5, with TRBD2 matching 10 bases. V lost 6 bases, J lost 0 bases, and 13 bases stayed unmatched. CDR3 length: 18 residues. The germline CDR1 and CDR2 sequences are ENHRY and SYGVKD. In nucleotides, the CDR3 is TGTGCCATCAGCTACAGGGTTACTAGCGGGGAAGACCAAGAGACCCAGTACTTC. Translating gives CAISYRVTSGEDQETQYF.

This sequence joins TRBV6-5 and TRBJ2-3; 9 bases align to TRBD2. CDR3 length: 14 amino acids. Germline V gene lookup returns CDR1 MNHEY and CDR2 SVGAGI. J gave up 6 bases and V 8 bases, and 9 bases lay outside the gene matches. The CDR3 sequence is CASRRASGVDTQYF. The CDR3 DNA sequence: TGTGCCAGCCGGAGGGCTAGCGGGGTGGATACGCAGTATTTT.

This clone came up once. The V and J genes are TRBV9 and TRBJ2-6; no firm D call. There are 16 residues in the CDR3. CDR1 and CDR2 (germline): SGDLS, YYNGEE. V was cut by 0 bases and J by 4 bases, with 11 bases left in between. The CDR3 sequence is CASSVAGLSGANVLTF. CDR3 in DNA: TGTGCCAGCAGCGTAGCTGGCCTCTCGGGGGCCAACGTCCTGACTTTC.